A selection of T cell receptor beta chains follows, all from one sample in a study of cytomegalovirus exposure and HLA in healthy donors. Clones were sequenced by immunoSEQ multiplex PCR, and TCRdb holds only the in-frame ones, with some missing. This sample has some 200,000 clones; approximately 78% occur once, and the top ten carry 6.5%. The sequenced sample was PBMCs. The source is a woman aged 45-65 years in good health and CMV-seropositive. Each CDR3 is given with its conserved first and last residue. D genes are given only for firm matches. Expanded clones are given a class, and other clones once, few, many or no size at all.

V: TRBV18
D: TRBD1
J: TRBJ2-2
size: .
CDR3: CASSSGQGADTGELFF
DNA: TGTGCCAGCTCATCTGGACAGGGGGCCGACACCGGGGAGCTGTTTTTT

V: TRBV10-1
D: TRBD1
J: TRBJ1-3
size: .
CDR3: CASSEPQTGVRLSGNTIYF
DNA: TGCGCCAGCAGTGAACCACAGACAGGGGTCCGGCTCTCTGGAAACACCATATATTTT

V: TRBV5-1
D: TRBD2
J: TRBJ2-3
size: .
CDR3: CASSLGVAGGIDTQYF
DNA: TGCGCCAGCAGCTTGGGGGTAGCGGGAGGTATAGATACGCAGTATTTT

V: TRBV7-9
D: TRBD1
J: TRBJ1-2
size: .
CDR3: CASSRGQGNYGYTF
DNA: TGTGCCAGCAGCCGAGGACAGGGGAACTATGGCTACACCTTC

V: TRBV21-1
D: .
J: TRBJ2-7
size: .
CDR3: CASSKVQAGETEQYF
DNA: TGTGCCAGCAGCAAAGTGCAAGCGGGAGAGACCGAGCAGTACTTC

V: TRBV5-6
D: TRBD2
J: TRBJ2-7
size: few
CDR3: CASRIMGGRSYEQYF
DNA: TGTGCCAGCAGAATCATGGGCGGGAGGAGCTACGAGCAGTACTTC

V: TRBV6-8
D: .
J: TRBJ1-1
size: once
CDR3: CASRKTDLEAFF
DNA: TGTGCCAGCAGAAAAACAGATCTTGAAGCTTTCTTT

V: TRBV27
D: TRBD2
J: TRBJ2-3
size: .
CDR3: CASSLSAGVGSTDTQYF
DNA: TGTGCCAGCAGTTTATCTGCGGGAGTGGGTAGCACAGATACGCAGTATTTT

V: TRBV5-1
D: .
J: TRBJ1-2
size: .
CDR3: CASSPGPGQNYGYTF
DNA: TGCGCCAGCAGCCCGGGACCCGGACAGAACTATGGCTACACCTTC

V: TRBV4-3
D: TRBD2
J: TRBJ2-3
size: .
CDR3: CASSQELGRLAGLTDTQYF
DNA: TGCGCCAGCAGCCAAGAACTAGGTCGACTAGCGGGGTTGACAGATACGCAGTATTTT

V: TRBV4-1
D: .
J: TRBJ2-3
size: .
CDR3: CASSQGLTDTQYF
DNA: TGCGCCAGCAGCCAGGGACTCACAGATACGCAGTATTTT

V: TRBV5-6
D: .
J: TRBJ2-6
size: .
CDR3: CASSLATEVLTF
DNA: TGTGCCAGCAGCTTGGCCACAGAGGTCCTGACTTTC

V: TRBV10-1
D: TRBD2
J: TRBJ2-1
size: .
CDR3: CASSTGSGTNEQFF
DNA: TGCGCCAGCAGTACTGGTAGCGGGACCAATGAGCAGTTCTTC

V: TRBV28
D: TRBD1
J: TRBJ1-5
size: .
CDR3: CASSLSGGSQPQHF
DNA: TGTGCCAGCAGTTTATCAGGGGGCAGTCAGCCCCAGCATTTT

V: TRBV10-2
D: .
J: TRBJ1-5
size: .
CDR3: CASSVGGAGGQPQHF
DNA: TGCGCCAGCAGTGTTGGGGGCGCCGGTGGTCAGCCCCAGCATTTT

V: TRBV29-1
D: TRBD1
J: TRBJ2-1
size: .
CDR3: CSVVRTGGNNEQFF
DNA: TGCAGCGTTGTAAGGACAGGGGGAAACAATGAGCAGTTCTTC

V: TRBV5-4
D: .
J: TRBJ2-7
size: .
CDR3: CASSLNRATYEQYF
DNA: TGTGCCAGCAGCTTGAACAGGGCAACCTACGAGCAGTACTTC

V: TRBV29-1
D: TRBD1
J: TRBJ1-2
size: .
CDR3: CSVGTDYGYTF
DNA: TGCAGCGTCGGGACAGACTATGGCTACACCTTC